These 5 T cell receptor beta chains originate from one sample sequenced in a study of siplizumab effects on memory and regulatory T cells. The authors cocultured the mixed lymphocyte reaction cells at 37 degrees C for about six days. The antigens these receptors bind are not known. Sequenced by immunoSEQ multiplex PCR; TCRdb stores in-frame clones only, minus some. The sample consists of under 550 clones, around two thirds of them appearing once. Sequenced material: CFSE-low (dividing) CD8+ T cells sorted from an allogeneic mixed lymphocyte reaction. Receptors originate from a human donor in good health; the cells came from an allogeneic mixed lymphocyte reaction.

This clone was counted a single time. V usage is TRBV30 and J usage is TRBJ2-7, with D possibly called TRBD1 or TRBD2 (5 bases each). CDR1 and CDR2 from the germline V gene are GTSNPN and SVGIG (reference sequence). Trimming left V 0 bases short and J 2 bases short, with 11 bases between. The length of the CDR3 is 14 residues. The chain's CDR3 is CAWSVGQGPYEQYF. The CDR3 DNA reads TGTGCCTGGAGTGTAGGGCAGGGACCCTACGAGCAGTACTTC.

The chain couples TRBV19 to TRBJ2-7, with TRBD2 matching over 16 bases. The CDR3 spans 17 residues. Trimming cost V 5 bases and J 5 bases; bases outside gene matches: 9. Germline lookup yields CDR1 LNHDA and CDR2 SQIVND (reference sequence). The DNA of the CDR3 is TGTGCCAGTAGTCCCGGGACTAGCGGGAGGGCCTCGGACGAGCAGTACTTC. Translated, it gives CASSPGTSGRASDEQYF.

V is TRBV6-4 and J is TRBJ2-1, with D tentatively TRBD1 (5 bases). V lost 2 bases, J lost 0 bases, and 8 bases lay in between. Germline loops: CDR1 MRHNA, CDR2 SNTAGT. The CDR3 is 15 amino acids. CDR3 DNA: TGTGCCAGCAGTGACATCGACAGCTCCTACAATGAGCAGTTCTTC. Translating it yields CASSDIDSSYNEQFF.

J is TRBJ2-1 and V is TRBV30; the match to TRBD2 covers 9 bases. V was pared by 0 bases and J by 9 bases, with 3 bases of the junction left unmatched. The CDR3 is 13 residues long. The germline gives CDR1 GTSNPN, CDR2 SVGIG (reference sequence). The CDR3 spells CAWSVGGRGEQFF. CDR3 DNA sequence: TGTGCCTGGAGTGTCGGCGGGAGGGGTGAGCAGTTCTTC.

The rearrangement links TRBV4-1 to TRBJ2-1; 7 bases align to TRBD2. The CDR3 is 17 residues long. With V trimmed by 0 bases and J by 7 bases, 12 bases remained unmatched. Germline CDR1 reads MGHRA; CDR2 reads YSYEKL. The CDR3 sequence: CASSQDSKWLAVNEQFF. The CDR3 bases are TGCGCCAGCAGCCAAGACTCCAAATGGCTAGCGGTTAATGAGCAGTTCTTC.